The clone carrying this T cell receptor beta chain was seen at least ten times. Antigen specificity is unknown. The data were taken from a study of CD8 T cells in ankylosing spondylitis. Study findings and constraints: A number of the motif variants had already been described in reactive arthritis synovial fluid and blood.

Using quantitative 5'-RACE with molecular barcodes, the authors made TCR beta libraries. TCRdb redid the calling of the 5' RACE reads with MiXCR, one entry per CDR3 protein. This table has some 350,000 distinct CDR3 sequences, roughly 14% appearing once. CDR1 MGHRA and CDR2 YSYEKL come from the germline V gene. Losses at the gene ends were 0 bases for V and 8 bases for J; bases not matched to a gene: 12. The CDR3 sequence is 17 residues long. This TCR came from a male donor with ankylosing spondylitis or in good health (not recorded which). The specimen sequenced was blood, either unsorted or a sorted T cell fraction (not recorded which). The V gene is TRBV4-1, the J gene TRBJ1-4; TRBD1 matches 7 bases. CDR3 loop: CASSQDLWQGGREKLFF. CDR3 nucleotide sequence: TGCGCCAGCAGCCAAGATCTTTGGCAGGGGGGAAGGGAAAAACTGTTTTTT.